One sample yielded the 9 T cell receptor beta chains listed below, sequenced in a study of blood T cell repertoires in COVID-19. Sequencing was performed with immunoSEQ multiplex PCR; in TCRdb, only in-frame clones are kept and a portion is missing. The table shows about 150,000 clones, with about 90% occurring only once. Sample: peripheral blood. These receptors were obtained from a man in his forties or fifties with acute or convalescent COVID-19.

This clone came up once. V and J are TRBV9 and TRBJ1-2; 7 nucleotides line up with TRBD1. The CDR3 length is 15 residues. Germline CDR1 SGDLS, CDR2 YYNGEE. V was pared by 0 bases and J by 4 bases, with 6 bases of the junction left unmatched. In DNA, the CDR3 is TGTGCCAGCAGCGTAGAGGAGGGGGCGGGCTATGGCTACACCTTC. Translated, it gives CASSVEEGAGYGYTF.

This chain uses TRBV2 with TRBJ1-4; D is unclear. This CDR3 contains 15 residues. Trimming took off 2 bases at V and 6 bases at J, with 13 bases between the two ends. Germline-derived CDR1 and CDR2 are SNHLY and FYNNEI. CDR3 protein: CASSESGTMDEKLFF. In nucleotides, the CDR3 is TGTGCCAGCAGTGAATCGGGTACGATGGATGAAAAACTGTTTTTT.

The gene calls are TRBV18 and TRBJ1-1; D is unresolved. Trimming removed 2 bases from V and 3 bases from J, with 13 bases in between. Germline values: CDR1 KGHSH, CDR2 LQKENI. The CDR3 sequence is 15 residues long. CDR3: CASSPSVAFDTEAFF. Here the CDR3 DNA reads TGTGCCAGCTCACCATCAGTAGCATTCGACACTGAAGCTTTCTTT.

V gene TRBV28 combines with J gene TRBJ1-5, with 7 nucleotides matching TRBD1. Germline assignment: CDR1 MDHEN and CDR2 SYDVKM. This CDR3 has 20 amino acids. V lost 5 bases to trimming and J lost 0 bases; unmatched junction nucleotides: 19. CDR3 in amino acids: CASSTFPAGTVPYSNQPQHF. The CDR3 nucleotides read TGTGCCAGCAGTACCTTCCCGGCCGGGACAGTGCCATATAGCAATCAGCCCCAGCATTTT.

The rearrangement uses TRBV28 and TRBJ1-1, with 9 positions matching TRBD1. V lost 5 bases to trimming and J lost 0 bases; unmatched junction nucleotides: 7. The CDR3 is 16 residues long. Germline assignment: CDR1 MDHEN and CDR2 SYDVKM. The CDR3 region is CASSQDRGKVNTEAFF. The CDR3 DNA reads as TGTGCCAGCAGTCAAGACAGGGGGAAAGTGAACACTGAAGCTTTCTTT.

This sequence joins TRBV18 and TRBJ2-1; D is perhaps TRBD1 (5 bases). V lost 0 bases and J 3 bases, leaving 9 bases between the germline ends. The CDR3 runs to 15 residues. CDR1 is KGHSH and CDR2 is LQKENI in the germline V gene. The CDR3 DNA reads TGTGCCAGCTCACCACCGGGGCAGAACTACAATGAGCAGTTCTTC. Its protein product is CASSPPGQNYNEQFF.

The CDR3 region has the DNA TGTGCCAGCAGCGCGACAGGTATGAGCTCCTACAATGAGCAGTTCTTC. It yields the protein CASSATGMSSYNEQFF. The rearrangement joins TRBV9 to TRBJ2-1, with D perhaps matching TRBD1 (6 bases). V was pared by 3 bases and J by 0 bases, with 13 bases between. Germline CDR1 is SGDLS and CDR2 is YYNGEE. This CDR3 spans 16 amino acids.

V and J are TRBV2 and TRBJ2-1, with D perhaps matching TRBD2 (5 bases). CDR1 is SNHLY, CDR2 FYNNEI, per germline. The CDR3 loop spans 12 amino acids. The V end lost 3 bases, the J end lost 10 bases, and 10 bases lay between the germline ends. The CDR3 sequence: CASSDPGIEQFF. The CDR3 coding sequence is TGTGCCAGCAGTGATCCGGGAATCGAGCAGTTCTTC.

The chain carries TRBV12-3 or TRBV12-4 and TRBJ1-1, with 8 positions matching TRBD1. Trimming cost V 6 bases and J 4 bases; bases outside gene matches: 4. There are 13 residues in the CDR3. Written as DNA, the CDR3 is TGTGCCAGCAGCTACGGACAGGGCACTGAAGCTTTCTTT. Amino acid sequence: CASSYGQGTEAFF.